The T cell receptor beta chain described here comes from a study of T cell responses to AZD1222 COVID-19 vaccine. General observations from the study: Along spike, vaccine-associated CD4 TCRs were found throughout, with dominance at 160-218 and 743-854. Clonal diversity may have been underestimated, and the donors were mostly white British, with more females than males. Among AZD1222 vaccinees, only five or six were seropositive at baseline.

About this clone itself: Its target is unknown.

The CDR3 contains 18 residues. Germline V lookup: CDR1 MNHEY, CDR2 SVGEGT. V shed 2 bases, J shed 9 bases, and the junction held 17 bases outside the gene matches. The method was immunoSEQ multiplex PCR; TCRdb's version includes in-frame clones alone and lacks a portion of them. The sample records about 200,000 clones, more than 90% being singletons. The input for sequencing was peripheral blood, taken 28 days after the second dose of the MenACWY control vaccine. This chain uses TRBV6-2 or TRBV6-3 with TRBJ2-1, with 9 bases aligning to TRBD1. The sequence derives from an adult who received the MenACWY meningococcal vaccine as a control. The CDR3 coding sequence is TGTGCCAGCAGTTACGTGGGGACTCTTGGCCTGGGACAGGGTGAGCAGTTCTTC. Translated, it gives CASSYVGTLGLGQGEQFF.